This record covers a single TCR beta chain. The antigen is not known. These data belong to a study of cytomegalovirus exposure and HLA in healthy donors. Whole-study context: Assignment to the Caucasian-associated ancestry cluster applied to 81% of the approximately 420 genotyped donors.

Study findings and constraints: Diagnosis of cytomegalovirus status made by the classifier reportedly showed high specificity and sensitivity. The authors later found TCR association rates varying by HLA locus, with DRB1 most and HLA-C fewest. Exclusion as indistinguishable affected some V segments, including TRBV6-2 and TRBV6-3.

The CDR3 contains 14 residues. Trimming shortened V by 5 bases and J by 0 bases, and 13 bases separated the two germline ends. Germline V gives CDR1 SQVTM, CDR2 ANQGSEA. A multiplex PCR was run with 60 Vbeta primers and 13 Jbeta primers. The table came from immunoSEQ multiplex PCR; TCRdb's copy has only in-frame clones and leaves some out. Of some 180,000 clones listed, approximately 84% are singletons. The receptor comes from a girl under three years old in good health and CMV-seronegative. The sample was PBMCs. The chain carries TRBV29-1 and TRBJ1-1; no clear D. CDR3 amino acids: CSVPTGSLNTEAFF. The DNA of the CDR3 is TGCAGCGTTCCCACGGGTTCCCTGAACACTGAAGCTTTCTTT.